One T cell receptor (beta chain) is described in this entry. Its antigen target is currently unknown. The input lacks base qualities; no much larger clone sits a single base away. This sample is drawn from a study of CD8+ T cells in alopecia areata (dated by TCRdb to the late 2010s). Study-level background: To study T cell clonal expansion in alopecia areata, the researchers applied high-throughput TCRbeta sequencing to both the C3H/HeJ mouse model and human patients. The RNA source kit depended on sample type: the PAXgene miRNA kit for fixed scalp, the miRNeasy kit for PBMCs, and the RNeasy kit for mouse skin. Clonality in the scalp was compared among normal scalp (n=4), patchy alopecia areata scalp (n=8), and alopecia totalis/universalis scalp (n=8). On the human side, TCRbeta sequencing was run on scalp tissue and on sorted CD4+ and CD8+ peripheral blood T cells from healthy controls and from alopecia areata patients with either patchy or totalis/universalis disease. immunoSEQ multiplex PCR using 35 Vbeta forward primers and 13 Jbeta reverse primers was used to amplify TCRbeta CDR3 regions. Study-level results and caveats: Higher clonality and more expanded CD8+ clones were observed in lesional scalp than in normal scalp, particularly in alopecia totalis/universalis, a finding suggestive of antigenic drive. Scalp TCR repertoire analysis is complicated because resident alphabeta T cells in normal human skin are also sequenced, whereas mouse skin is dominated by gammadelta T cells. Shared TCR sequences between patients were less evident than in mice, which may be partly attributable to HLA diversity in the patient population.

After PBMCs were isolated by density centrifugation and stained for CD3, CD4 and CD8, a FACSAria was used to sort CD4+ and CD8+ T cells. Scalp biopsies and blood samples were provided by unaffected controls. The protocol used for the library was the immunoSEQ multiplex PCR assay. To provide template for TCR sequencing, every sample had RNA extracted and reverse transcribed into cDNA. SuperScript III was used for first-strand cDNA synthesis, primed with a 2:1 mix of oligo-dT and random hexamers. Amplification bias was assessed with a synthetic immune receptor repertoire, and residual bias was removed computationally. In the authors' own workflow: Raw reads were preprocessed for error removal, and CDR3 was defined according to IMGT conventions as running from the conserved cysteine to phenylalanine. Clonality was calculated as 1 minus Shannon entropy normalized by log2 of the number of productive unique TCRs. Whether scalp clones were CD4 or CD8 was inferred by matching scalp TCRbeta sequences against CD4 and CD8 repertoires sorted from blood. Entries here come from immuneACCESS through TCRdb and include only in-frame sequences with V and J called. Some clones fail to appear in such tables; in the studies checked, an unresolved V gene covers under half of the shortfall, and the cause of the remainder is unknown. V and J calls and clone size come straight from that table; D and trimming were deduced from the DNA. In this sample the table shows 110,000 to 150,000 clones, more than 55% of which occur a single time. Together, the top ten hold 35% to 45% of the sample.

The CDR3 numbers 15 residues from cysteine through phenylalanine. The entry retains the CDR3 DNA only, 45 bases that are in frame from base 1. At the junction V is shortened by 4 bases and J by 4 bases; bases outside the gene matches: 6. Sequences SQVTM (CDR1) and ANQGSEA (CDR2) are obtained from the germline V gene. The chain was built from TRBV29-1 and TRBJ2-1, with 11 middle bases fitting TRBD2. Sequencing used CD8+ T cells sorted from blood. The receptor was derived from a human donor in good health. The bases read TGCAGCGTTGCTCTTAGCGGGAGGGGGTACAATGAGCAGTTCTTC. This encodes CSVALSGRGYNEQFF.